Listed here are 27 T cell receptor beta chains from one sample, sequenced in a study of breast tumors, draining lymph nodes, adjacent tissues. TCRdb passed the multiplex PCR reads through MiXCR, listing each CDR3 protein once. Of about 230,000 distinct CDR3 sequences listed, about a third are singletons. Samples came from axillary lymph nodes draining the breast cancer. Sequencing was carried out using axillary lymph node tissue. The receptors shown here come from a female donor with breast cancer. Some clones in this sample may be carry-over from other donors' samples.

Remarks on this clonotype: This may be a read error, as it is one base from a much larger clone. The final CDR3 position lacks the conserved phenylalanine or tryptophan, pointing to a likely read error. This sequence joins TRBV9 and TRBJ2-1, with 7 bases matching TRBD1. Per the germline V gene, CDR1 is SGDLS and CDR2 is YYNGEE. CDR3 size: 13 residues. V dropped 3 bases and J dropped 9; count of bases not matched to a gene: 6. CDR3 loop: CASSARQGSEQFS. CDR3 nucleotides: TGTGCCAGCAGCGCGCGACAGGGCAGTGAGCAGTTCTCC.

A few counts support this clonotype. A read error may account for a junction end that differs from germline. The gene calls are TRBV7-9 and TRBJ1-2; 8 bases align to TRBD1. There are 15 residues in the CDR3. The V gene's germline CDR1 is SEHNR and CDR2 FQNEAQ (reference sequence). Here the CDR3 reads CASSPRPGGDYGYPF. In DNA form, the CDR3 reads TGCGCCAGTAGCCCCCGCCCAGGGGGCGACTATGGCTACCCCTTC.

This clonotype was counted many times. This chain joins TRBV20-1 and TRBJ1-6, with D tentatively TRBD1 (5 bases). CDR3 size: 16 residues. V lost 0 bases and J lost 5, with 14 bases in between. Germline CDR1 is DFQATT and CDR2 is SNEGSKA (reference sequence). The CDR3 nucleotides read TGCAGTGCTAGAGATCGGCGGGGGGTTAATAATTCACCCCTCCACTTT. It specifies CSARDRRGVNNSPLHF.

The chain joins TRBV25-1 to TRBJ1-1, with TRBD1 as a possible D gene (5 bases). This CDR3 comprises 15 residues. Trimming cost V 6 bases and J 2 bases, with 16 bases left between them. From germline, CDR1 is MGHDK and CDR2 SYGVNS. CDR3 DNA: TGTGCCAGCAGGGGGGGGAGGGCCCCCAACACTGAAGCTTTCTTT. Residues: CASRGGRAPNTEAFF. Based on the CDR3 plus reference TRBV25-1 and TRBJ1-1, the full variable domain is EADIYQTPRYLVIGTGKKITLECSQTMGHDKMYWYQQDPGMELHLIHYSYGVNSTEKGDLSSESTVSRIRTEHFPLTLESARPSHTSQYLCASRGGRAPNTEAFFGQGTRLTVV.

Only a few counts were recorded for this clonotype. This clone may be a read error of a much larger clone one base away. The chain recombines TRBV6-1 with TRBJ2-3; D call uncertain. Germline CDR1 MNHNS, CDR2 SASEGT. V was pared by 6 bases and J by 4 bases, with 11 bases between. This CDR3 contains 13 residues. The CDR3 sequence is CASRMYRADTQYF. The CDR3 DNA is TGTGCCAGCAGGATGTATAGGGCAGATACGCAGTATTTT.

This clonotype was found many times. The genes are TRBV6-4 and TRBJ1-5; 8 bases fit TRBD1. CDR1 and CDR2 from the germline V gene are MRHNA and SNTAGT. With 4 bases clipped from V and 0 bases from J, the junction kept 5 bases outside the gene matches. The CDR3 loop spans 16 amino acids. CDR3 region: CASSGGQVYSNQPQHF. CDR3 sequence (DNA): TGTGCCAGCAGTGGGGGACAGGTTTATAGCAATCAGCCCCAGCATTTT.

The chain is built from TRBV20-1 and TRBJ1-3, with no clear D. Per the germline V gene, CDR1 is DFQATT and CDR2 is SNEGSKA (reference sequence). Between the trimmed V and J ends, which lost 2 bases and 0 bases, there was a span of 14 bases. The CDR3 runs 16 residues. The CDR3 sequence: CSARPGKASSGNTIYF. In DNA form, the CDR3 reads TGCAGTGCTAGACCCGGTAAAGCGAGCTCTGGAAACACCATATATTTT.

The rearrangement uses TRBV20-1 and TRBJ1-1; perhaps TRBD1 as D (5 bases). The CDR3 contains 13 residues. V gave up 5 bases and J gave up 1 base, with 11 bases separating them. CDR1 is DFQATT and CDR2 is SNEGSKA in the germline V gene (reference sequence). The DNA of the CDR3 is TGCAGTGCTGCAGGGTTGACGAACACTGAAGCTTTCTTT. Its protein is CSAAGLTNTEAFF.

This clonotype appeared many times. The chain combines TRBV20-1 with TRBJ1-2; D is unclear. V was shortened by 0 bases and J by 8 bases, with 16 bases between the two germline ends. This CDR3 has 14 amino acids. Germline-derived CDR1 and CDR2 are DFQATT and SNEGSKA (reference sequence). DNA of the CDR3: TGCAGTGCTAGAGATCAAGCCATCCTGGGGGGCTACACCTTC. Translating it yields CSARDQAILGGYTF.

Notes on this clonotype: Because it lacks the conserved phenylalanine or tryptophan at the end, this CDR3 is likely a read error. The chain has TRBV12-3 or TRBV12-4 and TRBJ2-1, with 7 bases matching TRBD2. V lost 3 bases, J lost 2 bases, and 4 bases stayed unmatched. The CDR3 has 15 amino acids. CDR3 coding DNA: TGTGCCAGCAGTTTCACCGCGGGAGCCTACAATGAGCAGTTCTCC. Translated, it gives CASSFTAGAYNEQFS.

The rearrangement uses TRBV28 and TRBJ2-2; 9 positions match TRBD1. Germline V lookup: CDR1 MDHEN, CDR2 SYDVKM. V gave up 6 bases and J gave up 4 bases; unmatched junction bases: 3. CDR3 length: 14 residues. CDR3 in amino acids: CASRQGAVTGELFF. CDR3 DNA sequence: TGTGCCAGCAGACAGGGGGCAGTCACCGGGGAGCTGTTTTTT.

The table lists this clonotype with a few counts. This may be a read error, as it is one base from a much larger clone. The rearrangement links TRBV4-1 to TRBJ2-3; a possible D gene is TRBD1 (6 bases). Germline V gene lookup returns CDR1 MGHRA and CDR2 YSYEKL. The CDR3 consists of 14 residues. The CDR3 DNA follows: TGCGCCAGCAGCCAAGATCACAGGGCAGATACGCGGTATTTT. Translated: CASSQDHRADTRYF.

On this clonotype: Compared with germline, one end of the junction differs, possibly owing to a read error. The chain links TRBV3-1 to TRBJ2-1; perhaps TRBD2 as D (6 bases). This CDR3 is 15 amino acids long. CDR1 is LGHDT, CDR2 YNNKEL, per germline (reference sequence). CDR3 loop: CASSRAGVSYNERFF. The CDR3 DNA reads TGTGCCAGCAGCCGAGCGGGCGTTTCCTACAATGAGCGGTTCTTC.

This clonotype has ten or more counts. The V call is TRBV6-1, the J call TRBJ1-2; no clear D. Germline V lookup: CDR1 MNHNS, CDR2 SASEGT. V was trimmed by 6 bases and J by 8 bases, leaving 16 bases between them. The CDR3 extends over 13 amino acids. This CDR3 reads CASRGNGQLGYTF. CDR3 DNA: TGTGCCAGCAGGGGAAATGGGCAGCTCGGCTACACCTTC.

This clonotype came up many times. This chain uses TRBV24-1 with TRBJ2-3; maybe TRBD2 (6 bases). The V end lost 5 bases, the J end lost 3 bases, and 17 bases lay between the germline ends. Germline CDR1 reads KGHDR; CDR2 reads SFDVKD. This CDR3 region has 16 residues. The CDR3 coding sequence is TGTGCCACCAGTGTGTCCCGATCCGGGAGTACAGATACGCAGTATTTT. Translating gives CATSVSRSGSTDTQYF.

This clonotype was observed many times. The chain recombines TRBV30 with TRBJ1-6, with 7 bases matching TRBD1. This CDR3 spans 15 amino acids. The V gene's germline CDR1 is GTSNPN and CDR2 SVGIG (reference sequence). Trimming took 2 bases from V and 8 from J; bases not matched to a gene: 9. CDR3 residues: CAWSLGQGEYSPLHF. The CDR3 region has the DNA TGTGCCTGGAGTTTGGGGCAGGGGGAATATTCACCCCTCCACTTT.

This clonotype was picked up many times. J is TRBJ2-3 and V is TRBV5-1; D is ambiguous. This CDR3 spans 14 amino acids. Germline-derived CDR1 and CDR2 are SGHRS and YFSETQ. V shed 0 bases and J shed 2 bases, with 7 bases lying between them. Here the CDR3 reads CASSLDGSTDTQYF. The DNA for the CDR3 is TGCGCCAGCAGCTTGGACGGGTCCACAGATACGCAGTATTTT.

In this sample, this clonotype turned up many times. The V gene is TRBV5-5, the J gene TRBJ2-7, with unresolved D. Germline CDR1 and CDR2: SGHKS and YYEKEE (reference sequence). The CDR3 has 15 residues. V shed 4 bases and J shed 3 bases, with 17 bases lying between them. This chain's CDR3 is CASSRRTELNYEQYF. The CDR3 DNA reads TGTGCCAGCAGCCGAAGGACCGAATTAAACTACGAGCAGTACTTC.

This clonotype has more than one count but fewer than ten. This could be a read error, since a much larger clone is one nucleotide away. The chain is built from TRBV7-2 and TRBJ2-1, with D possibly matching TRBD2 (6 bases). The V gene's germline CDR1 is SGHTA and CDR2 FQGNSA. Trimming pared 5 bases from V and 8 bases from J, leaving 19 bases between. The CDR3 is 15 residues long. The CDR3 region has the DNA TGTGCCAGCAGCCCGCAGGGCGAGACTAGAGATGAGCAGTTCTTC. Protein: CASSPQGETRDEQFF.

This clonotype was detected many times. This chain links TRBV18 with TRBJ2-5; TRBD1 matches at 8 bases. From germline, CDR1 is KGHSH and CDR2 LQKENI. V dropped 1 base and J dropped 5; count of bases not matched to a gene: 6. The CDR3 length is 15 residues. Written as DNA, the CDR3 is TGTGCCAGCTCACCACGCAGGGGGCGCGGGGAGACCCAGTACTTC. It yields the protein CASSPRRGRGETQYF.

This clonotype was counted at least ten times. The rearrangement links TRBV3-1 to TRBJ2-7, with TRBD2 matching over 9 bases. CDR1 is LGHDT, CDR2 YNNKEL, per germline (reference sequence). V was clipped by 2 bases and J by 2 bases; unmatched bases: 1. The CDR3 runs 14 residues. The CDR3 DNA sequence: TGTGCCAGCAGCCAATCTAGCGGGACCTACGAGCAGTACTTC. It specifies CASSQSSGTYEQYF.

The genes are TRBV30 and TRBJ2-2, with D maybe TRBD1 (6 bases). The CDR3 has 15 amino acids. Trimming shortened V by 0 bases and J by 6 bases, and 14 bases separated the two germline ends. Germline V CDR1 and CDR2: GTSNPN, SVGIG (reference sequence). The CDR3: CAWSVFGTLSGELFF. The CDR3 bases are TGTGCCTGGAGTGTGTTCGGGACACTCTCCGGGGAGCTGTTTTTT.

This clonotype was observed at least ten times. This rearrangement joins TRBV7-9 to TRBJ1-1; D remains ambiguous. Deletions cut 11 bases from V and 1 base from J, with 8 bases between. The CDR3 consists of 11 residues. CDR1 SEHNR and CDR2 FQNEAQ come from the germline V gene (reference sequence). This CDR3 is CAFQPNTEAFF. CDR3 in DNA: TGTGCCTTCCAGCCGAACACTGAAGCTTTCTTT.

The sample holds many counts of this clonotype. The chain carries TRBV20-1 and TRBJ2-7, with TRBD2 matching over 7 bases. Germline lookup yields CDR1 DFQATT and CDR2 SNEGSKA (reference sequence). V lost 3 bases and J lost 0; bases outside the gene matches: 5. This CDR3 comprises 14 residues. In DNA form, the CDR3 reads TGCAGTGCTAGGGCTAGCGGCCCCTCCTACGAGCAGTACTTC. Residues: CSARASGPSYEQYF.

This clonotype was recorded many times. The V gene is TRBV5-6, the J gene TRBJ2-5; 9 bases align to TRBD2. J lost 2 bases, V lost 4 bases, and 6 bases had no gene match. This CDR3 is 15 amino acids long. Germline lookup yields CDR1 SGHDT and CDR2 YYEEEE. The CDR3 here is CASSKRTSVQETQYF. The CDR3 region has the DNA TGTGCCAGCAGCAAACGGACTAGCGTACAAGAGACCCAGTACTTC.

This clonotype was recorded many times. This chain connects TRBV7-3 to TRBJ2-6, with a tentative D call TRBD1 (6 bases). Trimming removed 2 bases from V and 4 bases from J, with 9 bases in between. Germline values: CDR1 SGHTA, CDR2 FQGTGA. There are 15 residues in the CDR3. The CDR3, as DNA: TGTGCCAGCAGCTTAGGGGGCAACGGGGCCAACGTCCTGACTTTC. It specifies CASSLGGNGANVLTF.

This clonotype has ten or more counts. The CDR3 nucleotides are TGTGCCAGCAGTTCCGTTCGGACAACAGTTAGGTACGAGCAGTACTTC. Its translation is CASSSVRTTVRYEQYF. The chain carries TRBV6-2 or TRBV6-3 and TRBJ2-7, with a tentative D call TRBD1 (5 bases). Germline V lookup: CDR1 MNHEY, CDR2 SVGEGT. The CDR3 consists of 16 residues. V was shortened by 4 bases and J by 4 bases, with 20 bases between the two germline ends.